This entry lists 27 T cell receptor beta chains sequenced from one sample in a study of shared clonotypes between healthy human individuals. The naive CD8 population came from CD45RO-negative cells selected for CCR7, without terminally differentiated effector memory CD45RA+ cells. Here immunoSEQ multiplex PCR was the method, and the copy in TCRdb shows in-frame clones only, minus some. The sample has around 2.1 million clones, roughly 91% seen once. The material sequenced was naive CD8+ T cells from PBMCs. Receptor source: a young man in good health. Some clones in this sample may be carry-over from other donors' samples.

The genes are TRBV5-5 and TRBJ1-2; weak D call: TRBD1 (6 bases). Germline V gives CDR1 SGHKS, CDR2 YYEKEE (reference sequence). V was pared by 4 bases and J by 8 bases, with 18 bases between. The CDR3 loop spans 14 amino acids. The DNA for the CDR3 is TGTGCCAGCAGCATAGGGCCGGGGGCGCGAGGCTACACCTTC. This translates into CASSIGPGARGYTF.

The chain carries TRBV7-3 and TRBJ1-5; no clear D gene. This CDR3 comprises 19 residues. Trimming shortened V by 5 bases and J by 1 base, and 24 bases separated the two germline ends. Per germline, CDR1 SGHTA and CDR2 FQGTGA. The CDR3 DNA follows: TGTGCCAGCAGCCGTTGGGGAGAGGTCCGATCCCTAAGCAATCAGCCCCAGCATTTT. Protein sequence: CASSRWGEVRSLSNQPQHF. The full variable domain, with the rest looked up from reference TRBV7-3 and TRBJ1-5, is GAGVSQTPSNKVTEKGKYVELRCDPISGHTALYWYRQSLGQGPEFLIYFQGTGAADDSGLPNDRFFAVRPEGSVSTLKIQRTERGDSAVYLCASSRWGEVRSLSNQPQHFGDGTRLSIL.

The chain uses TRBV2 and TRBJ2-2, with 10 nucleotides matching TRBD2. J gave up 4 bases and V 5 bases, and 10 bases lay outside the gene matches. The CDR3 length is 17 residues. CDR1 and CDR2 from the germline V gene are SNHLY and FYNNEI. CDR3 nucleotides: TGTGCCAGCAGTTTTACCGGGACTAGCGCGGTCACCGGGGAGCTGTTTTTT. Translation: CASSFTGTSAVTGELFF.

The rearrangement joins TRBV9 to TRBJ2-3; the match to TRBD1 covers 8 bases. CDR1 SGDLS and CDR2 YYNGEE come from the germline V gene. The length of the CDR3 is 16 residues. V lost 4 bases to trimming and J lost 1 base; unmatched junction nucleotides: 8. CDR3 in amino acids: CASSPGGGRGTDTQYF. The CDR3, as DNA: TGTGCCAGCAGCCCAGGGGGCGGGCGGGGCACAGATACGCAGTATTTT.

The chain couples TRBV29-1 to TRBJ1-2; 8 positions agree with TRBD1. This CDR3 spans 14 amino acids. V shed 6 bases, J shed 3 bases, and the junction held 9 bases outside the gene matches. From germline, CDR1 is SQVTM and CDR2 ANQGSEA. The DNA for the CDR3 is TGCAGCGTGCCCGGGACAGGAGTGGACTATGGCTACACCTTC. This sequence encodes CSVPGTGVDYGYTF.

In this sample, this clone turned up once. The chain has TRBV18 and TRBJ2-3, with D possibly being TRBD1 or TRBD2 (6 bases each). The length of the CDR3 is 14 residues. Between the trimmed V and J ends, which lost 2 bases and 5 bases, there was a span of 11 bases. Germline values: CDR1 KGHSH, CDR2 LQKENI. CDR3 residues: CASSPGRGGDTQYF. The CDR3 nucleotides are TGTGCCAGCTCACCAGGCAGGGGAGGAGATACGCAGTATTTT. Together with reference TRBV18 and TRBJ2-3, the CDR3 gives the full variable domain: NAGVMQNPRHLVRRRGQEARLRCSPMKGHSHVYWYRQLPEEGLKFMVYLQKENIIDESGMPKERFSAEFPKEGPSILRIQQVVRGDSAAYFCASSPGRGGDTQYFGPGTRLTVL.

For the CDR3, the DNA is TGTGCCAGCAGTTTATCTCGGGGGCAGGGGGCCACCAGGGGTACGCAGTATTTT. This sequence encodes CASSLSRGQGATRGTQYF. This chain connects TRBV27 to TRBJ2-3; 8 positions agree with TRBD1. The junction had 16 bases not matched to a gene; V was cut back by 0 bases and J by 8 bases. CDR1 and CDR2 (germline): MNHEY, SMNVEV (reference sequence). This CDR3 is 18 amino acids long.

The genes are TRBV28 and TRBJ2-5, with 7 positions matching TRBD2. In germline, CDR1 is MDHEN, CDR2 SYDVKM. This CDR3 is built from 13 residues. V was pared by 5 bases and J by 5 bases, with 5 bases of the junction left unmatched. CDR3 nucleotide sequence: TGTGCCAGCAGTCCGCGGGGGAGGGAGACCCAGTACTTC. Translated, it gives CASSPRGRETQYF.

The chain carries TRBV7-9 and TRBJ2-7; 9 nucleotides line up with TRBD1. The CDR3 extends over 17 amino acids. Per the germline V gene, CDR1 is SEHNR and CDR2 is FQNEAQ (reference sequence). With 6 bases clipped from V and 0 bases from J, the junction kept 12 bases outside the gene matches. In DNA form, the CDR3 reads TGTGCCAGCAGTCGAAAAAGGGGACAGGGAACCTCCTACGAGCAGTACTTC. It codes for CASSRKRGQGTSYEQYF.

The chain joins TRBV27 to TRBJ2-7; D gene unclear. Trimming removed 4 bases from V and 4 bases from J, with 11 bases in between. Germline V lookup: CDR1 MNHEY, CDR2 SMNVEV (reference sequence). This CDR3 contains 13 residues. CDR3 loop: CASSSGARYEQYF. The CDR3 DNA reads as TGTGCCAGCAGTTCCGGCGCCCGGTACGAGCAGTACTTC.

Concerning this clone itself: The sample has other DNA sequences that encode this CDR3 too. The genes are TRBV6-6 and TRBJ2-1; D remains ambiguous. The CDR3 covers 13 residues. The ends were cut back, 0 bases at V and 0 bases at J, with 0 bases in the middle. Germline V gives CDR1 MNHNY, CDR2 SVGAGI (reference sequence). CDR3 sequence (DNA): TGTGCCAGCAGTTACTCCTCCTACAATGAGCAGTTCTTC. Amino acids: CASSYSSYNEQFF.

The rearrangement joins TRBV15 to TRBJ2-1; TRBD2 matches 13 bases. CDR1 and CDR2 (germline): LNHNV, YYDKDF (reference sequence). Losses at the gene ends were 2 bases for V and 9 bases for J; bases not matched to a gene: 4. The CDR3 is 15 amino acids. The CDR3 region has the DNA TGTGCCACCAGCAGACTCGGGACTAGCGGGGTTGAGCAGTTCTTC. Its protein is CATSRLGTSGVEQFF.

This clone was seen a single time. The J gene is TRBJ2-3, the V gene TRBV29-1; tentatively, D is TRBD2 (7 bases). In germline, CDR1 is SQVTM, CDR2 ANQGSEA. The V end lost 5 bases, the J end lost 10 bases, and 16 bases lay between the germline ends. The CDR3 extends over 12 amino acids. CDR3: CSVPRGGPSQYF. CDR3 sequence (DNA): TGCAGCGTTCCGAGGGGGGGCCCCTCGCAGTATTTT.

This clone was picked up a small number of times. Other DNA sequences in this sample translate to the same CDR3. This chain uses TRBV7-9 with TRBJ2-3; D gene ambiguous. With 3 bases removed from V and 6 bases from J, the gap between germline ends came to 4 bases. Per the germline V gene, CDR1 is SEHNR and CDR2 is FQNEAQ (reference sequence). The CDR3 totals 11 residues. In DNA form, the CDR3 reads TGTGCCAGCAGCTTTGGGGATACGCAGTATTTT. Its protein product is CASSFGDTQYF.

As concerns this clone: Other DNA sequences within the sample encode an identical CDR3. CDR3 amino acids: CASSPYGGRTDTQYF. CDR3 coding DNA: TGTGCCAGCAGTCCCTACGGTGGACGCACAGATACGCAGTATTTT. V and J are TRBV27 and TRBJ2-3; D is unclear. The CDR3 has 15 residues. In germline, CDR1 is MNHEY, CDR2 SMNVEV (reference sequence). Trimming removed 5 bases from V and 1 base from J, with 13 bases in between.

CDR3 residues: CASSVEQGEGTDTQYF. The CDR3 nucleotides read TGTGCCAGCAGCGTAGAACAGGGGGAGGGCACAGATACGCAGTATTTT. The chain couples TRBV9 to TRBJ2-3; 8 nucleotides align to TRBD1. V lost 0 bases and J lost 1; bases outside the gene matches: 4. The CDR3 is 16 residues long. Germline V gene data show CDR1 as SGDLS and CDR2 as YYNGEE.

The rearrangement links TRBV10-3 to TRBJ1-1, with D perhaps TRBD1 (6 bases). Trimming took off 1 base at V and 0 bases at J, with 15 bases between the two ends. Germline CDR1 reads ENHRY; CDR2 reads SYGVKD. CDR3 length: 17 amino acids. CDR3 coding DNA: TGTGCCATCAGTGAGTTTTTAAGGACAGCCTTGAACACTGAAGCTTTCTTT. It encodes CAISEFLRTALNTEAFF.

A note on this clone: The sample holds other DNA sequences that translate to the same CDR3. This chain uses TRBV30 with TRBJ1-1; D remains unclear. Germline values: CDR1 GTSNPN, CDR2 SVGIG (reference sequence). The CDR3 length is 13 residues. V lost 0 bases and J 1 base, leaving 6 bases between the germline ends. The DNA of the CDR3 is TGTGCCTGGAGTGTATGGGGGAACACTGAAGCTTTCTTT. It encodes CAWSVWGNTEAFF.

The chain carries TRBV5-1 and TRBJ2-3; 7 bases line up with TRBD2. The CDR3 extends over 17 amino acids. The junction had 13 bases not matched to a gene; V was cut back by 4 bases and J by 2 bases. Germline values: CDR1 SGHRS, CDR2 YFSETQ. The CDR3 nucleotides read TGCGCCAGCAGCGGGGGGACTATGGGACCATACACAGATACGCAGTATTTT. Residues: CASSGGTMGPYTDTQYF.

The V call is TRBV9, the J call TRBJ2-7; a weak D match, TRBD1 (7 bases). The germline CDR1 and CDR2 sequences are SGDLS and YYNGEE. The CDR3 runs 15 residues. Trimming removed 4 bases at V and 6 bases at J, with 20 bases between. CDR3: CASSPGGQGLSEQYF. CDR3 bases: TGTGCCAGCAGCCCAGGGGGGCAGGGTCTGAGCGAGCAGTACTTC.

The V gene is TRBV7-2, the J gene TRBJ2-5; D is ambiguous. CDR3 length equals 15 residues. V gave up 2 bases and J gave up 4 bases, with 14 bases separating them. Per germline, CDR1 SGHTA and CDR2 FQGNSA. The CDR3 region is CASSLSLRVVETQYF. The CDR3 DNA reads TGTGCCAGCAGCTTAAGTCTTAGAGTCGTAGAGACCCAGTACTTC.

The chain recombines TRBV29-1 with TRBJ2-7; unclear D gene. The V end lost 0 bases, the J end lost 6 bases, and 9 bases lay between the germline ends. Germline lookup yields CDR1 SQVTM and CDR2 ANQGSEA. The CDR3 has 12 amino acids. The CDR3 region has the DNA TGCAGCGTTGAAGATGAGCAGCCCGAGCAGTACTTC. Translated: CSVEDEQPEQYF.

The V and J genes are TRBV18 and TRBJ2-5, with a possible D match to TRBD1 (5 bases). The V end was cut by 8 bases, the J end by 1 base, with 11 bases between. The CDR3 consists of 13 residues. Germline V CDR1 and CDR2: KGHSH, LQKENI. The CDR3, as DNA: TGTGCCAGCAGAAAGCAGGGCCAAGAGACCCAGTACTTC. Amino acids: CASRKQGQETQYF.

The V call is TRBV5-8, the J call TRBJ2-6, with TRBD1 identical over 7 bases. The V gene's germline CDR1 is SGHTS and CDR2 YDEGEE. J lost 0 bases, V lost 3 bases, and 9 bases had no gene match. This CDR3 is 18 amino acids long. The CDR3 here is CASSYETGSSSGANVLTF. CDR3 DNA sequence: TGTGCCAGCAGCTACGAGACAGGGTCCTCCTCTGGGGCCAACGTCCTGACTTTC.

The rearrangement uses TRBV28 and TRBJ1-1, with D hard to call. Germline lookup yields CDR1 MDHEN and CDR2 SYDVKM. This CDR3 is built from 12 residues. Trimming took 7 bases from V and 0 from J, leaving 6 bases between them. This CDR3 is CASTIVNTEAFF. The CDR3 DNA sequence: TGTGCCAGCACGATCGTGAACACTGAAGCTTTCTTT.

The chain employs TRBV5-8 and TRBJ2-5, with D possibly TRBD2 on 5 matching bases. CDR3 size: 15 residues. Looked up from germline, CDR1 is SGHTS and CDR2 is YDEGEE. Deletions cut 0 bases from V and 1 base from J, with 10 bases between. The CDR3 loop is CASSLGEGVQETQYF. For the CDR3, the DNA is TGTGCCAGCAGCTTGGGAGAGGGAGTCCAAGAGACCCAGTACTTC. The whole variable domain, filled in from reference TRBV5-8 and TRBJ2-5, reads EAGVTQSPTHLIKTRGQQATLRCSPISGHTSVYWYQQALGLGLQFLLWYDEGEERNRGNFPPRFSGRQFPNYSSELNVNALELEDSALYLCASSLGEGVQETQYFGPGTRLLVL.

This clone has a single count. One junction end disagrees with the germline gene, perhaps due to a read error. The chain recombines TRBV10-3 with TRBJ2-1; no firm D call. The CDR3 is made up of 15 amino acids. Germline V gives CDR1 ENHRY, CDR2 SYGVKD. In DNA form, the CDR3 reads TGTGCCATCGGTGAGCCTAGTGGGTTGTACAATGAGCAGTTCTTC. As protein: CAIGEPSGLYNEQFF.